A few counts support the clone carrying this T cell receptor beta chain. No antigen is known for it. These data are taken from a study of cytomegalovirus exposure and HLA in healthy donors. Study-wide points: For cytomegalovirus status, the classifier reportedly gave diagnoses with high specificity and sensitivity. Specificity of a few CMV-associated chains for CMV antigens was verified in vitro.

PCR amplification relied on 60 Vbeta primers (plus 13 Jbeta primers). Clones were sequenced by immunoSEQ multiplex PCR, and TCRdb holds only the in-frame ones, with some missing. The repertoire holds 95,000 to 150,000 clones, 10% seen once, with 4.6% in the top ten. The sample taken for sequencing was PBMCs. The clonotype comes from a woman aged 18-30 years in good health and CMV-seropositive.

CDR3 DNA sequence: TGTGCCAGCAGCCACCTTAAACCAGGGGGCTGGAACACCGGGGAGCTGTTTTTT. Protein product: CASSHLKPGGWNTGELFF. V gene TRBV2 combines with J gene TRBJ2-2; 8 bases match TRBD1. Unmatched junction bases numbered 13, after V lost 6 bases and J lost 1 base. Germline V CDR1 and CDR2: SNHLY, FYNNEI. This CDR3 has 18 residues.